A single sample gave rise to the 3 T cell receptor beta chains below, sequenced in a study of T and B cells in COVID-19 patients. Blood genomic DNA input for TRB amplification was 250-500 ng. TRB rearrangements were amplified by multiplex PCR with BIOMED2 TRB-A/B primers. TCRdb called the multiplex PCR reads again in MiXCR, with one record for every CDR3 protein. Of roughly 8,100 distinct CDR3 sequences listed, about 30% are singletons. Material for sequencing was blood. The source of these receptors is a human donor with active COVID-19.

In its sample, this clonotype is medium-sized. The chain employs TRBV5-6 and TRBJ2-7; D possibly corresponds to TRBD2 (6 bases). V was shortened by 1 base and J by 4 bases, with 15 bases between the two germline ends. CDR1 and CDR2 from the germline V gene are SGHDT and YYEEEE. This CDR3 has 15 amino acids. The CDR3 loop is CASSLRRGGPYEQYF. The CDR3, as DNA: TGTGCCAGCAGCTTGAGGCGGGGAGGTCCTTACGAGCAGTACTTC.

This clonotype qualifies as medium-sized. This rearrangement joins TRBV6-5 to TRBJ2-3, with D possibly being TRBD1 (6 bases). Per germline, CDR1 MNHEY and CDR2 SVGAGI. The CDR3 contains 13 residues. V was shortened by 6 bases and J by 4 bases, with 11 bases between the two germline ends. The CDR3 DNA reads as TGTGCCAGCAGCAGGGGCAGAGCAGATACGCAGTATTTT. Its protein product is CASSRGRADTQYF.

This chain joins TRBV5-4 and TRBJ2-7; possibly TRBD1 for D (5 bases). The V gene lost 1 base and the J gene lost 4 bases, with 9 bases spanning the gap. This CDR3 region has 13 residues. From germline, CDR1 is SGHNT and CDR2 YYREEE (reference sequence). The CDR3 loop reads CASSLLSGYEQYF. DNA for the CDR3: TGTGCCAGCAGCTTGCTTTCAGGGTACGAGCAGTACTTC. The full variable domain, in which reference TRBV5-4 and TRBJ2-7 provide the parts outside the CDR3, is ETGVTQSPTHLIKTRGQQVTLRCSSQSGHNTVSWYQQALGQGPQFIFQYYREEENGRGNFPPRFSGLQFPNYSSELNVNALELDDSALYLCASSLLSGYEQYFGPGTRLTVT.